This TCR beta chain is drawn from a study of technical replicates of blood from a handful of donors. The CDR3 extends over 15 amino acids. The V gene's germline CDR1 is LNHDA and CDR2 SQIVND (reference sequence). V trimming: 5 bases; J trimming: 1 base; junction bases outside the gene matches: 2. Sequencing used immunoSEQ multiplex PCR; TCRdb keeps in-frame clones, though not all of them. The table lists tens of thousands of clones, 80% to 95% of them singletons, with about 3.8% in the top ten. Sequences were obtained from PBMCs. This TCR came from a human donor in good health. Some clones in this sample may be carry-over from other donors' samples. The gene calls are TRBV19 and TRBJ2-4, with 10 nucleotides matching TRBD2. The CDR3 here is CASSSLAGAKNIQYF. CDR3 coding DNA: TGTGCCAGTAGTTCACTAGCGGGGGCCAAAAACATTCAGTACTTC.